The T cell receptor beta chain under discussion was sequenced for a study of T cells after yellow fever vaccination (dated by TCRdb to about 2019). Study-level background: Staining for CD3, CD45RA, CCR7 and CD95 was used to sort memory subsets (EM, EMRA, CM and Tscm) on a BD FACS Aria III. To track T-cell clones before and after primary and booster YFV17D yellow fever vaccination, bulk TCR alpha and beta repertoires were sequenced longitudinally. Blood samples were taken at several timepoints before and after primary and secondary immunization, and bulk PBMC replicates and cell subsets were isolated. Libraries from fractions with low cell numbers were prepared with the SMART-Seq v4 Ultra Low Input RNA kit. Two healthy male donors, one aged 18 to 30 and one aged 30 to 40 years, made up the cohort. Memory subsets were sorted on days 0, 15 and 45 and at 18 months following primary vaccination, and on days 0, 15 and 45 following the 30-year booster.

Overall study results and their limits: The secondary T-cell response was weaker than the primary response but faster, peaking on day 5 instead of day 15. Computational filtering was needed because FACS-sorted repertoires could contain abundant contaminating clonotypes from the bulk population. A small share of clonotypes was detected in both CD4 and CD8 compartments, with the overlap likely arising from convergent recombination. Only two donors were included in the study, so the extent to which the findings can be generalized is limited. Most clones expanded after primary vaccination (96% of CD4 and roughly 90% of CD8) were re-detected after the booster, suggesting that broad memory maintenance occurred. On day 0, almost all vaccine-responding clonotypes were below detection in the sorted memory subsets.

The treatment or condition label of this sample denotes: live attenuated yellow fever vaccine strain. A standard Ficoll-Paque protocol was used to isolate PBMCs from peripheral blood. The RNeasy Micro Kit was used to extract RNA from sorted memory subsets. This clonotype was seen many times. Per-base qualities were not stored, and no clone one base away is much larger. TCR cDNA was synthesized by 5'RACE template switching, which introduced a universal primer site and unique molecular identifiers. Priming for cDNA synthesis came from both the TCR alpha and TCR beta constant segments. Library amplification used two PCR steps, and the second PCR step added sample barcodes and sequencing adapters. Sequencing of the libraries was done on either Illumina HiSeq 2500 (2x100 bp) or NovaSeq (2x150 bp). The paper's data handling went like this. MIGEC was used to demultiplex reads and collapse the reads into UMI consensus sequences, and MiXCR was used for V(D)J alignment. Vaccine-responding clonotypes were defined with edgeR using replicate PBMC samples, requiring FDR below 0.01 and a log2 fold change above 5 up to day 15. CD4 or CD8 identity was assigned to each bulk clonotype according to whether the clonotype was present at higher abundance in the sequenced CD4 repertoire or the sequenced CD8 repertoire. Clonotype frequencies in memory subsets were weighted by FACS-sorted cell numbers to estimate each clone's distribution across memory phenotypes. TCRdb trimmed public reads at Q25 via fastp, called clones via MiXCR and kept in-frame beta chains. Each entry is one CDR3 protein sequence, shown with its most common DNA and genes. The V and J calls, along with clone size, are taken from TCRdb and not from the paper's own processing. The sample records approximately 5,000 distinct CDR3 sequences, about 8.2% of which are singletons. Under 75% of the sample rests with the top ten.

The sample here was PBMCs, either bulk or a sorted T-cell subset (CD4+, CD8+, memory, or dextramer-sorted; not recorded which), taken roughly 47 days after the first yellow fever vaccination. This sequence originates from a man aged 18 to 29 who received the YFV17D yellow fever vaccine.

The CDR3 corresponds to CASSPLGLFNEQFF. The nucleotide sequence reads TGTGCCAGCAGTCCTCTAGGACTATTTAATGAGCAGTTCTTC. The chain is made from TRBV28 and TRBJ2-1; TRBD2 is perhaps the D gene, given 6 matching bases. From cysteine to phenylalanine, the CDR3 is 14 amino acids long. Left in the record is the CDR3 DNA by itself, 42 bases read in frame from the first base. The germline V gene specifies MDHEN as CDR1 and SYDVKM as CDR2. V lost 5 bases and J lost 7 bases; the stretch between them is 15 bases long. The variable domain in full, with residues beyond the CDR3 obtained from the reference TRBV28 and TRBJ2-1 genes, is DVKVTQSSRYLVKRTGEKVFLECVQDMDHENMFWYRQDPGLGLRLIYFSYDVKMKEKGDIPEGYSVSREKKERFSLILESASTNQTSMYLCASSPLGLFNEQFFGPGTRLTVL.